This TCR beta chain derives from a study of blood T cell repertoires in COVID-19 (dated by TCRdb to 2020 to 2022). Background for the entire study: Samples covering the acute and convalescent phases of COVID-19 were provided by collaborators in the United States, Italy and Spain. The samples were drawn from two sources: the first 160 participants of the ongoing ImmuneRACE study, and 950 to 1,500 subjects contributed by 6 global collaborators. The repertoires were made available in a free public database intended to serve as a resource for research on the immune response to SARS-CoV-2. Where HLA class I and class II types were available, the types were taken from metadata supplied by the sample provider, not from assay-based typing. The prospective study material was composed of cDNA or gDNA derived from T cells, B-cell-depleted T cells, or PBMCs. Deeply sampled blood TCRbeta repertoires from subjects exposed to, actively infected with, or recovered from COVID-19 were included in the dataset. A de-identified subject ID, COVID-19 status, age in years and sex were almost always included in the sample metadata. Broad study findings and their caveats: The quantity of clinical and demographic metadata differed by source and by participant and was supplied without curation.

From cysteine to phenylalanine, the CDR3 is 14 amino acids long. Only the CDR3 part of the read is kept: 42 bases, read in frame from the first base. CDR1 MGHDK and CDR2 SYGVNS were looked up in the germline V gene. The germline V and J ends show losses of 6 bases and 2 bases respectively, and no gene match explains 4 bases of the junction. The immunoSEQ Assay, a bias-controlled multiplex PCR, was used to amplify TCRbeta CDR3 regions from genomic DNA. In the authors' own workflow: The number of nucleated cells in each sample was estimated by amplification of reference gene primers within the assay. To quantify the absolute abundance of each unique TCRbeta CDR3 rearrangement, sequence reads were collapsed and filtered. For each sample, productive Simpson clonality was calculated as the square root of Simpson's diversity index across productive rearrangements. TCRdb limited this immuneACCESS table to in-frame rearrangements with V and J called. A share of clones is missing; checked studies link under half to unresolved V genes, and the rest is unexplained. V and J calls and clone size are copied from that table; D and trimming were computed from the DNA. The sample table contains 180,000 or so clones; only one count was recorded for about 89% of them. The top ten clonotypes cover around 7% of the sample.

Whole blood was collected in K2EDTA tubes by collaborating institutions according to the institutions' own protocols. Collaborator samples were shipped for TCRbeta analysis as frozen whole blood, isolated PBMCs, or DNA extracted from either sample type. With respect to this clone: No cognate antigen has been identified for it. No much larger clone is present one base from it, and per-base qualities are unavailable.

The sequence was obtained from a man aged 35 to 55 with acute or convalescent COVID-19. The sample was peripheral blood. The chain is assembled from TRBV25-1 and TRBJ2-7, and 10 junction bases match TRBD1. CDR3 reads: CASRGTGATYEQYF. The DNA sequence reads TGTGCCAGCAGGGGGACAGGGGCCACCTACGAGCAGTACTTC.